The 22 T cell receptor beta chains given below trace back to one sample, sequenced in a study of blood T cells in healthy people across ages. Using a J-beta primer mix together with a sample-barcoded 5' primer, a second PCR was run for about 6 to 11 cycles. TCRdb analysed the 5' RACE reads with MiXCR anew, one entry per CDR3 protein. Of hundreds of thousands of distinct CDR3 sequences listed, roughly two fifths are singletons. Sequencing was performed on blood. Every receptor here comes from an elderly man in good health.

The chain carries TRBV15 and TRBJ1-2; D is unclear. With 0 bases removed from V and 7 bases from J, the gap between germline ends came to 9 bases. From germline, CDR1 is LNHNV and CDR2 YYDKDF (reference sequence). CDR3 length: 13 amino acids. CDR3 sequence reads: CATSRDLVPGYTF. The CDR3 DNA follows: TGTGCCACCAGCAGAGATCTTGTGCCTGGCTACACCTTC.

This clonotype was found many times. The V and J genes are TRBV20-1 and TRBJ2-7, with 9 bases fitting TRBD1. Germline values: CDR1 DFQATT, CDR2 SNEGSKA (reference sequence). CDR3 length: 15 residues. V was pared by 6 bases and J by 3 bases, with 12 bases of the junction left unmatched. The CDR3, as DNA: TGCAGTGCCATTCTTGTCCCGGGACAGGGCTACGAGCAGTACTTC. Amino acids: CSAILVPGQGYEQYF.

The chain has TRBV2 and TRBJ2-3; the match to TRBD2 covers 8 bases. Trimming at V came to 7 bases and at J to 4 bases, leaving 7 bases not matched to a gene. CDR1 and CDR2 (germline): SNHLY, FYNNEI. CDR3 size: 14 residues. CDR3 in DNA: TGTGCCAGCAAGCGGGAGAGGGTAGCAGATACGCAGTATTTT. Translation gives CASKRERVADTQYF.

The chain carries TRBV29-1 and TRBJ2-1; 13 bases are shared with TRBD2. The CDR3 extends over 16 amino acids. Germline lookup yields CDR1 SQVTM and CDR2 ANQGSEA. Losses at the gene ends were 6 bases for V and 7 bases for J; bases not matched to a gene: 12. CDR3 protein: CSVLPRTSGRSNEQFF. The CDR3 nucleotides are TGCAGCGTGCTACCCAGGACTAGCGGGAGAAGTAATGAGCAGTTCTTC.

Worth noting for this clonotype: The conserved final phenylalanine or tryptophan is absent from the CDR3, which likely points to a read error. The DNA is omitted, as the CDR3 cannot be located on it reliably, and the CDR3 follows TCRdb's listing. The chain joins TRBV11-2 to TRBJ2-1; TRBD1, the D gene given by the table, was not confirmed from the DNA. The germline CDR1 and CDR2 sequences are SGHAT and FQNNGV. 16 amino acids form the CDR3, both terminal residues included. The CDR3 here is CASSFRTGGFGYTFGS.

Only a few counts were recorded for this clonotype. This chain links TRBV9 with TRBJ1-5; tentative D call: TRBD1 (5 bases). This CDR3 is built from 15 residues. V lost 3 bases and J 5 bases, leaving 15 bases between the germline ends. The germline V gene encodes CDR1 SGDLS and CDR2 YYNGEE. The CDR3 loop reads CASSALGDRYQPQHF. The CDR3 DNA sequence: TGTGCCAGCAGCGCCCTGGGGGACCGCTATCAGCCCCAGCATTTT. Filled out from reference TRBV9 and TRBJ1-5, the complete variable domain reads DSGVTQTPKHLITATGQRVTLRCSPRSGDLSVYWYQQSLDQGLQFLIQYYNGEERAKGNILERFSAQQFPDLHSELNLSSLELGDSALYFCASSALGDRYQPQHFGDGTRLSIL.

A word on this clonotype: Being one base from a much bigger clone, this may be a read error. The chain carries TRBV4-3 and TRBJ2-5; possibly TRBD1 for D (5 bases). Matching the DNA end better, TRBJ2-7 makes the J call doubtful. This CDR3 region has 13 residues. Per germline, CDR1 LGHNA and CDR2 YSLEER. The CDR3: CASSQVQGYEQYF. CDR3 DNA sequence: TGCGCCAGCAGCCAAGTCCAGGGCTACGAGCAGTACTTC.

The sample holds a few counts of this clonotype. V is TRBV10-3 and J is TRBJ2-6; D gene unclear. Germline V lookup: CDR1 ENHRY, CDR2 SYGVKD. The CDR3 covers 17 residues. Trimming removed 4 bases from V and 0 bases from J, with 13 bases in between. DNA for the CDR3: TGTGCCATCAGTGCGACGGACGGCCCCTCTGGGGCCAACGTCCTGACTTTC. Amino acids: CAISATDGPSGANVLTF.

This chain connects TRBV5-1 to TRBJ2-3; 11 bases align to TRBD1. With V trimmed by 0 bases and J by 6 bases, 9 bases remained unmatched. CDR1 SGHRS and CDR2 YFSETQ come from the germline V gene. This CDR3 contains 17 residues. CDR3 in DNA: TGCGCCAGCAGCTTGGACGGACAGGGGACAGGGGGGGATACGCAGTATTTT. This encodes CASSLDGQGTGGDTQYF.

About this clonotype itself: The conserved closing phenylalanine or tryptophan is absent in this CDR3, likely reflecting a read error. The CDR3 here is CASSQSLTRGSGNTIYV. CDR3 nucleotide sequence: TGTGCCAGCAGCCAATCCCTGACTAGGGGCTCTGGAAACACCATATATGTT. V and J are TRBV4-2 and TRBJ1-3; D is possibly TRBD1 (5 bases). CDR1 is LGHNA and CDR2 is YNFKEQ in the germline V gene. Trimming left V 2 bases short and J 0 bases short, with 14 bases between. This CDR3 is built from 17 residues.

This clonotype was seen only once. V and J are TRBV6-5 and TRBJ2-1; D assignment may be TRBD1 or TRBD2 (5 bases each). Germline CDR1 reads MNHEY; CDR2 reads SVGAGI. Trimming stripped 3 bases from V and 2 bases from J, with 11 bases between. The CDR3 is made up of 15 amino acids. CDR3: CASSYYGATYNEQFF. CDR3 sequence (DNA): TGTGCCAGCAGTTATTACGGGGCGACCTACAATGAGCAGTTCTTC.

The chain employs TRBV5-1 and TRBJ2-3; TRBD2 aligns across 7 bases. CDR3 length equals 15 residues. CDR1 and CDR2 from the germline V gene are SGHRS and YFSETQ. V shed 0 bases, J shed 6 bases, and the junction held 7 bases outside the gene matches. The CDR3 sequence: CASSLERGLIDTQYF. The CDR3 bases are TGCGCCAGCAGCTTGGAGCGGGGACTGATTGATACGCAGTATTTT.

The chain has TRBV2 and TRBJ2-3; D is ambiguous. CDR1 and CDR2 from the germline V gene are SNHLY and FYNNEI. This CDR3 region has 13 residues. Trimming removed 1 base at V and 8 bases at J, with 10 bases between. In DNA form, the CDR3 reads TGTGCCAGCAGTGAAGGCCCCTCTGGTACGCAGTATTTT. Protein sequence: CASSEGPSGTQYF.

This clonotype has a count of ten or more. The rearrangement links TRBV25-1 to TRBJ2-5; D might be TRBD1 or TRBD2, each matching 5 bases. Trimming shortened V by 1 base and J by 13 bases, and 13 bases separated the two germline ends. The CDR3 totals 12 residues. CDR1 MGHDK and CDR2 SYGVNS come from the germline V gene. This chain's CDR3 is CASSEWDGESYF. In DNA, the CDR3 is TGTGCCAGCAGTGAATGGGACGGGGAGTCGTACTTC.

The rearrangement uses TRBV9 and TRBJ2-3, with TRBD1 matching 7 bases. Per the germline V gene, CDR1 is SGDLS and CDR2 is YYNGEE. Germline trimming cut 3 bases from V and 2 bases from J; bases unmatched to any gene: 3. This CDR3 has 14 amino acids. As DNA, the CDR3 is TGTGCCAGCAGCGAAGGACAGGTCACAGATACGCAGTATTTT. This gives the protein CASSEGQVTDTQYF.

The CDR3 here is CASSLGSGGQGYYEQYF. In DNA, the CDR3 is TGCGCCAGCAGCTTGGGATCGGGCGGACAGGGCTATTACGAGCAGTACTTC. The chain joins TRBV5-1 to TRBJ2-7; 8 nucleotides line up with TRBD1. V lost 0 bases, J lost 4 bases, and 12 bases stayed unmatched. The CDR3 has 17 residues. The germline gives CDR1 SGHRS, CDR2 YFSETQ.

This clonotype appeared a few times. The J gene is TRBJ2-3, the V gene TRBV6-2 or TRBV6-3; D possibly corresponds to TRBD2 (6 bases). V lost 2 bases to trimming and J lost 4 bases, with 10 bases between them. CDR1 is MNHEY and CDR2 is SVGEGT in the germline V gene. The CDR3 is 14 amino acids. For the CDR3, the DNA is TGTGCCAGCAGTTACGGAGGGTCAGCAGATACGCAGTATTTT. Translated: CASSYGGSADTQYF.

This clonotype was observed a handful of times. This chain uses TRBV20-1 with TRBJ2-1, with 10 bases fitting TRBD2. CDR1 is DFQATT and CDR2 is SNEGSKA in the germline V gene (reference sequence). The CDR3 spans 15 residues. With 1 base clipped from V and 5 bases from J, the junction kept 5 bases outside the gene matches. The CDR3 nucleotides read TGCAGTGCTAGAGCCCCTAGCGGGGGAGACAATGAGCAGTTCTTC. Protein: CSARAPSGGDNEQFF.

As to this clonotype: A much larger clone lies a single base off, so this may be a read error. The CDR3 sequence is CASSVGTSNNEQFF. CDR3 nucleotide sequence: TGTGCCAGCAGCGTGGGGACTTCGAACAATGAGCAGTTCTTC. The chain employs TRBV6-6 and TRBJ2-1; perhaps TRBD2 as D (6 bases). Trimming took off 6 bases at V and 5 bases at J, with 14 bases between the two ends. The germline V gene has CDR1 MNHNY and CDR2 SVGAGI (reference sequence). The CDR3 runs to 14 residues.

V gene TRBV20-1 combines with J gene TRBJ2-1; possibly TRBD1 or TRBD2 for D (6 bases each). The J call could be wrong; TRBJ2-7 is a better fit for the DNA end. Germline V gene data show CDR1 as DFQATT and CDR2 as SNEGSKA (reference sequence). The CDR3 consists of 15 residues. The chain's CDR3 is CSVPKGGPSYNEQYF. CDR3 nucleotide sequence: TGCAGTGTCCCAAAGGGGGGCCCTTCCTACAATGAGCAGTACTTC.

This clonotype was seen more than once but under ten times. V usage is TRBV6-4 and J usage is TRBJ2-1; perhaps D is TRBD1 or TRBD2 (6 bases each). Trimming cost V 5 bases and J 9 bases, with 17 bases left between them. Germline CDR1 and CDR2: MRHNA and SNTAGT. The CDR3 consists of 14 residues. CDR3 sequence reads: CASSSEGGLGEQFF. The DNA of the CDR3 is TGTGCCAGCAGTAGCGAAGGGGGGCTGGGTGAGCAGTTCTTC.

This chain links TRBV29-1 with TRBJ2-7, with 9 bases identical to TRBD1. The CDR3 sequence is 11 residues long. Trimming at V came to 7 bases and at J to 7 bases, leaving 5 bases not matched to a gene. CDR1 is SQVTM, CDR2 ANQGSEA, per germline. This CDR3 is CSGGTGKEQYF. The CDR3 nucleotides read TGCAGCGGCGGGACAGGGAAGGAGCAGTACTTC.